This note documents a single T cell receptor beta chain sequence. The target antigen is unknown. Germline V CDR1 and CDR2: MNHEY, SVGEGT. The V end lost 10 bases, the J end lost 13 bases, and 10 bases lay between the germline ends. CDR3 length: 8 residues. The data derive from a study of vaccination and CD4 T cells after COVID-19. Study overall: The study drew post-COVID samples a median approximately 100 days after diagnosis (range 35 to 161).

Sequenced with the Oncomine TCR Beta short-read assay was DNA taken from cultured CD4+ T cells. TCRdb re-analysed the PCR reads in MiXCR, keeping a single row per CDR3 protein. The profile shows about 10,000 distinct CDR3 sequences, roughly two fifths of them singletons. The treatment was: roughly 10-day PBMC culture with coronavirus spike peptide pools or control peptides (ViraFEST assay). Positive PCR dates spanned March to December 2020, predating US Alpha, Beta and Delta variants. The receptor's source is a human donor who had recovered from COVID-19. The sequencing sample was made of CD4+ T cells from blood, cultured in vitro. The V gene is TRBV6-2 or TRBV6-3, the J gene TRBJ1-1; no firm D call. The CDR3 loop reads CAIGGGFF. The CDR3 DNA is TGTGCCATTGGAGGTGGTTTCTTT.